The next 5 T cell receptor beta chains were all read from a single sample in a study of control samples from healthy donors and cancer patients. Measured with immunoSEQ multiplex PCR; TCRdb has only the in-frame clones, and not every one. The repertoire has under 65,000 clones, more than 75% of them found once; the top ten carry roughly an eighth. The sample was PBMCs. These receptors were taken from a woman aged 55-69 years with lung cancer.

The chain combines TRBV5-4 with TRBJ2-1; D may match TRBD1 or TRBD2 (6 bases each). CDR3 size: 15 residues. Germline-derived CDR1 and CDR2 are SGHNT and YYREEE (reference sequence). The V end lost 4 bases, the J end lost 4 bases, and 15 bases lay between the germline ends. The CDR3 DNA reads as TGTGCCAGCAGCCTGCAAGGGGGGCGATACAATGAGCAGTTCTTC. As protein: CASSLQGGRYNEQFF.

The chain combines TRBV2 with TRBJ2-4; 12 bases agree with TRBD2. The CDR3 length is 14 residues. J gave up 6 bases and V 7 bases, and 4 bases lay outside the gene matches. The germline gives CDR1 SNHLY, CDR2 FYNNEI. CDR3 residues: CASNPGLAGNIQYF. The CDR3 nucleotides are TGTGCCAGCAACCCGGGACTAGCGGGAAACATTCAGTACTTC.

This clone was recorded a few times. The chain uses TRBV6-6 and TRBJ1-1, with D maybe TRBD1 (6 bases). The CDR3 totals 15 residues. V lost 6 bases, J lost 1 base, and 15 bases lay in between. Germline-derived CDR1 and CDR2 are MNHNY and SVGAGI (reference sequence). CDR3 sequence: CASRTPQGENTEAFF. The CDR3 DNA reads as TGTGCCAGCAGAACACCACAGGGAGAGAACACTGAAGCTTTCTTT.

This chain uses TRBV12-5 with TRBJ1-5; 7 nucleotides line up with TRBD1. V gave up 7 bases and J gave up 3 bases; unmatched junction bases: 9. Per the germline V gene, CDR1 is LGHNT and CDR2 is FRNRAP. The CDR3 covers 15 residues. The CDR3 region has the DNA TGTGCTAGTGCCTCGGGACAGATAAACAATCAGCCCCAGCATTTT. Translation: CASASGQINNQPQHF.

The chain employs TRBV9 and TRBJ2-1; D unresolved. Germline V gene sequence: CDR1 SGDLS, CDR2 YYNGEE. V lost 0 bases to trimming and J lost 5 bases, with 6 bases between them. CDR3 length: 13 residues. The CDR3 protein is CASSVGLNNEQFF. The CDR3 DNA reads as TGTGCCAGCAGCGTAGGACTGAACAATGAGCAGTTCTTC. Based on the CDR3 plus reference TRBV9 and TRBJ2-1, the full variable domain is DSGVTQTPKHLITATGQRVTLRCSPRSGDLSVYWYQQSLDQGLQFLIQYYNGEERAKGNILERFSAQQFPDLHSELNLSSLELGDSALYFCASSVGLNNEQFFGPGTRLTVL.